This TCR beta chain appears in the sequencing data of a study of CD8 T cells in ankylosing spondylitis. Study-level findings and limits: In ankylosing spondylitis patients, matched synovial fluid reportedly showed significant enrichment of disease-linked clones. Some motif variants were previously reported in reactive arthritis synovial fluid and blood.

The CDR3 totals 13 residues. The germline V and J ends were trimmed by 4 bases and 6 bases, with 12 bases remaining between them. Germline V CDR1 and CDR2: SGHDT, YYEEEE. This clonotype has only a few counts. Its antigen is undetermined. Preparation of TCR beta libraries was done by quantitative 5'-RACE with molecular barcodes. Each CDR3 protein is one row after TCRdb ran MiXCR on the 5' RACE reads. Counted here are some 250,000 distinct CDR3 sequences, about 10% occurring once; the ten biggest clones make up 6% to 8%. The gene calls are TRBV5-6 and TRBJ2-3; possibly TRBD1 for D (5 bases). The clonotype was recovered from a male donor with ankylosing spondylitis or in good health (not recorded which). The sequenced sample consisted of blood, either unsorted or a sorted T cell fraction (not recorded which). CDR3 loop: CASSRQSGDTQYF. The DNA of the CDR3 is TGTGCCAGCAGCCGACAGTCTGGGGATACGCAGTATTTT. Based on the CDR3 plus reference TRBV5-6 and TRBJ2-3, the full variable domain is DAGVTQSPTHLIKTRGQQVTLRCSPKSGHDTVSWYQQALGQGPQFIFQYYEEEERQRGNFPDRFSGHQFPNYSSELNVNALLLGDSALYLCASSRQSGDTQYFGPGTRLTVL.